This T cell receptor beta chain was captured by sequencing in a study of chemoradiotherapy in HPV16-positive cancers. Across the study: Candidate HPV-specific clones and shared TCR motifs came from a couple of HPV16-positive patients.

The protocol was immunoSEQ multiplex PCR, while the TCRdb copy is restricted to in-frame clones and leaves out a portion. The sample holds approximately 32,000 clones, roughly nine tenths seen once. Germline CDR1 and CDR2: SGHNT and YYREEE (reference sequence). The CDR3 covers 15 residues. The trim removed 4 bases at V and 2 bases at J, leaving 8 bases unmatched. Study outcomes and limitations: During treatment, candidate HPV-specific clones and E7-related motifs expanded in tumor. HPV-specific T cells were functionally defined from only a couple of HPV16-positive patients. For HPV16-positive patients, expanding HPV-responsive T cells associated with longer recurrence-free survival.

For this clone: Its target is unknown.

The material sequenced was blood, taken from a patient who underwent chemoradiotherapy. V is TRBV5-4 and J is TRBJ1-2, with 7 bases identical to TRBD1. This receptor was obtained from a human donor with HPV-associated anogenital cancer. In nucleotides, the CDR3 is TGTGCCAGCAGCCTCCCGGGACAGCGAAACTATGGCTACACCTTC. It specifies CASSLPGQRNYGYTF.